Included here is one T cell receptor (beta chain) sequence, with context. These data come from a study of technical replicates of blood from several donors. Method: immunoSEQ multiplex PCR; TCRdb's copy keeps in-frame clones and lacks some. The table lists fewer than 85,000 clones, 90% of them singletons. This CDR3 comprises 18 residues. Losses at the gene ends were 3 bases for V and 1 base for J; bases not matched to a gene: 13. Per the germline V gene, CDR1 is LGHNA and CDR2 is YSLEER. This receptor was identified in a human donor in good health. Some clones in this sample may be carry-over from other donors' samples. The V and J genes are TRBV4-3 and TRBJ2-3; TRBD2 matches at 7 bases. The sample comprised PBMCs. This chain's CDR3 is CASSHTLARDYCTDTQYF. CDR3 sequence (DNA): TGCGCCAGCAGCCACACCCTAGCGCGGGACTACTGCACAGATACGCAGTATTTT.